One and the same sample provided the 17 T cell receptor beta chains below, sequenced in a study of shared clonotypes between healthy human individuals. Method: immunoSEQ multiplex PCR; TCRdb's copy keeps in-frame clones and lacks some. The sample lists millions of clones, approximately 94% seen once, with 1.5% to 2% in the top ten. Naive CD8 cells lacked CD45RO, underwent positive selection for CCR7 and left out terminally differentiated effector memory CD45RA+ cells. The source material was naive CD8+ T cells from PBMCs. These receptors originate from a man aged 18 to 35 in good health. Some clones in this sample may be carry-over from other donors' samples.

V usage is TRBV10-2 and J usage is TRBJ1-1; D is unclear. Germline lookup yields CDR1 WSHSY and CDR2 SAAADI. This CDR3 region has 14 residues. The V gene lost 6 bases and the J gene lost 6 bases, with 17 bases spanning the gap. CDR3 region: CASRTSEGLAEAFF. The CDR3 DNA is TGCGCCAGCAGGACCTCTGAGGGCCTCGCTGAAGCTTTCTTT.

The chain is built from TRBV11-3 and TRBJ2-5; D not certain. Germline CDR1 reads SGHNT; CDR2 reads YENEEA. V lost 5 bases, J lost 7 bases, and 8 bases lay in between. This CDR3 comprises 11 residues. The CDR3 DNA sequence: TGTGCCAGCAGCCCCGGTCCGACCCAGTACTTC. It encodes CASSPGPTQYF.

This chain uses TRBV15 with TRBJ2-1; the D is unclear. Trimming took off 0 bases at V and 6 bases at J, with 9 bases between the two ends. The V gene's germline CDR1 is LNHNV and CDR2 YYDKDF (reference sequence). This CDR3 spans 14 amino acids. The CDR3 region is CATSRDEAFNEQFF. The CDR3 nucleotides are TGTGCCACCAGCAGAGATGAGGCCTTCAATGAGCAGTTCTTC.

The gene calls are TRBV7-3 and TRBJ2-3; 9 bases line up with TRBD2. The germline CDR1 and CDR2 sequences are SGHTA and FQGTGA. The CDR3 totals 16 residues. With V trimmed by 3 bases and J by 4 bases, 8 bases remained unmatched. CDR3: CASSLLAGGLPDTQYF. The CDR3 DNA reads TGTGCCAGCAGCTTGCTGGCGGGAGGGCTGCCAGATACGCAGTATTTT.

This clone was seen just once. The chain recombines TRBV27 with TRBJ2-7; perhaps D is TRBD1 or TRBD2 (5 bases each). The CDR3 contains 15 residues. Germline CDR1 MNHEY, CDR2 SMNVEV (reference sequence). The V gene lost 5 bases and the J gene lost 2 bases, with 16 bases spanning the gap. The CDR3 reads CASSRTGTDPYEQYF. The CDR3 bases are TGTGCCAGCAGTCGCACCGGGACCGACCCCTACGAGCAGTACTTC.

The chain couples TRBV28 to TRBJ2-7; the match to TRBD1 covers 7 bases. V was clipped by 5 bases and J by 0 bases; unmatched bases: 7. The CDR3 length is 15 residues. Germline CDR1 and CDR2: MDHEN and SYDVKM. Here the CDR3 DNA reads TGTGCCAGCAGTCCTCAAGGGACAGTCTCCTACGAGCAGTACTTC. It specifies CASSPQGTVSYEQYF.

The chain carries TRBV7-6 and TRBJ2-7; D is undetermined. V gave up 1 base and J gave up 4 bases, with 17 bases separating them. This CDR3 comprises 16 residues. Germline loops: CDR1 SGHVS, CDR2 FNYEAQ. CDR3 sequence (DNA): TGTGCCAGCAGCTTAGGGACGGCTCCCGGGTGGTACGAGCAGTACTTC. Protein: CASSLGTAPGWYEQYF.

The gene calls are TRBV27 and TRBJ2-7; a weak D match, TRBD2 (6 bases). Between the trimmed V and J ends, which lost 3 bases and 6 bases, there was a span of 12 bases. The CDR3 length is 13 residues. Germline assignment: CDR1 MNHEY and CDR2 SMNVEV (reference sequence). DNA for the CDR3: TGTGCCAGCAGTTTCGGGAGAAGTCTCGAGCAGTACTTC. It is translated as CASSFGRSLEQYF.

V gene TRBV29-1 combines with J gene TRBJ2-3; tentatively, D is TRBD1 or TRBD2 (6 bases each). Germline CDR1 reads SQVTM; CDR2 reads ANQGSEA. CDR3 size: 18 residues. V lost 4 bases and J 4 bases, leaving 27 bases between the germline ends. For the CDR3, the DNA is TGCAGCGTTGGTCTGCGACAGTATGCAAGGGGGGAGTCAGATACGCAGTATTTT. Amino acid sequence: CSVGLRQYARGESDTQYF.

V is TRBV27 and J is TRBJ2-7, with 7 bases lining up with TRBD2. The CDR3 covers 13 residues. V lost 6 bases to trimming and J lost 0 bases; unmatched junction nucleotides: 2. Germline-derived CDR1 and CDR2 are MNHEY and SMNVEV (reference sequence). The CDR3 DNA is TGTGCCAGCAGACTAGCGAACTCCTACGAGCAGTACTTC. Encoded protein: CASRLANSYEQYF.

J is TRBJ1-2 and V is TRBV27, with unresolved D. The CDR3 is made up of 14 amino acids. CDR1 is MNHEY, CDR2 SMNVEV, per germline (reference sequence). The V end was cut by 6 bases, the J end by 6 bases, with 17 bases between. The CDR3 sequence: CASSPTGPAHGYTF. The CDR3 region has the DNA TGTGCCAGCAGCCCAACCGGGCCCGCCCATGGCTACACCTTC.

V gene TRBV15 combines with J gene TRBJ1-4; tentative D call: TRBD1 (5 bases). The CDR3 has 15 residues. Trimming took 1 base from V and 8 from J, leaving 14 bases between them. The germline V gene encodes CDR1 LNHNV and CDR2 YYDKDF (reference sequence). The CDR3 loop reads CATSRGGVWGEKLFF. Here the CDR3 DNA reads TGTGCCACCAGCAGAGGAGGGGTCTGGGGAGAAAAACTGTTTTTT.

This sequence joins TRBV7-9 and TRBJ2-5; D is unclear. Per germline, CDR1 SEHNR and CDR2 FQNEAQ (reference sequence). Trimming shortened V by 1 base and J by 0 bases, and 0 bases separated the two germline ends. The CDR3 extends over 12 amino acids. The CDR3 region has the DNA TGTGCCAGCAGCTTAGACCAAGAGACCCAGTACTTC. It specifies CASSLDQETQYF. The full variable domain, its missing parts supplied by reference TRBV7-9 and TRBJ2-5, is DTGVSQNPRHKITKRGQNVTFRCDPISEHNRLYWYRQTLGQGPEFLTYFQNEAQLEKSRLLSDRFSAERPKGSFSTLEIQRTEQGDSAMYLCASSLDQETQYFGPGTRLLVL.

The chain carries TRBV5-5 and TRBJ1-4; D is uncertain. V lost 1 base and J lost 7, with 11 bases in between. The CDR3 has 14 residues. Germline values: CDR1 SGHKS, CDR2 YYEKEE (reference sequence). The CDR3 DNA sequence: TGTGCCAGCAGCTTGTACAGCCCTCTTGAAAAACTGTTTTTT. The encoded protein is CASSLYSPLEKLFF.

This chain joins TRBV9 and TRBJ1-2, with D possibly matching TRBD1 (6 bases). The germline V gene encodes CDR1 SGDLS and CDR2 YYNGEE. V was cut by 1 base and J by 4 bases, with 17 bases left in between. CDR3 size: 16 residues. The CDR3 nucleotides are TGTGCCAGCAGCGTATCCCCCGGACAGACCTCCTATGGCTACACCTTC. Its protein product is CASSVSPGQTSYGYTF. Filled out from reference TRBV9 and TRBJ1-2, the complete variable domain reads DSGVTQTPKHLITATGQRVTLRCSPRSGDLSVYWYQQSLDQGLQFLIQYYNGEERAKGNILERFSAQQFPDLHSELNLSSLELGDSALYFCASSVSPGQTSYGYTFGSGTRLTVV.

This clone is a singleton in its sample. This chain connects TRBV6-6 to TRBJ2-2; 7 bases are a match to TRBD2. V was clipped by 0 bases and J by 7 bases; unmatched bases: 8. The germline V gene has CDR1 MNHNY and CDR2 SVGAGI (reference sequence). This CDR3 is 16 amino acids long. CDR3 DNA sequence: TGTGCCAGCAGTTACTCGGAGGGAGGGGCGTTCGGGGAGCTGTTTTTT. Amino acid sequence: CASSYSEGGAFGELFF.

The CDR3 coding sequence is TGCGCCAGCAGCCCCTGTGGAGACAGGGGGCAATACGAGCAGTACTTC. It encodes CASSPCGDRGQYEQYF. The V call is TRBV23-1, the J call TRBJ2-7; 10 nucleotides match TRBD1. TRBV23-1 is designated an ORF whose function remains uncertain. The CDR3 sequence is 16 residues long. J gave up 4 bases and V 6 bases, and 12 bases lay outside the gene matches.